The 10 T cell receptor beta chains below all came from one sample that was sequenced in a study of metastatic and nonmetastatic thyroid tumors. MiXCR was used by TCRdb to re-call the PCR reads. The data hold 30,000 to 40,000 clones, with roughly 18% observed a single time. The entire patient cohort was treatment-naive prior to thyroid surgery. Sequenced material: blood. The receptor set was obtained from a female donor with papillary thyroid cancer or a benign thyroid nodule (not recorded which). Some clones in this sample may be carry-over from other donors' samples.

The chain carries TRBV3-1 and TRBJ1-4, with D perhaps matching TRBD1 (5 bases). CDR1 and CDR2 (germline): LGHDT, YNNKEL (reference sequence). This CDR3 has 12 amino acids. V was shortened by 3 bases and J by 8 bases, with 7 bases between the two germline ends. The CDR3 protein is CASSQGVEKLFF. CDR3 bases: TGTGCCAGCAGCCAGGGGGTGGAAAAACTGTTTTTT. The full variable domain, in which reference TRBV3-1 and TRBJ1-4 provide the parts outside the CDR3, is DTAVSQTPKYLVTQMGNDKSIKCEQNLGHDTMYWYKQDSKKFLKIMFSYNNKELIINETVPNRFSPKSPDKAHLNLHINSLELGDSAVYFCASSQGVEKLFFGSGTQLSVL.

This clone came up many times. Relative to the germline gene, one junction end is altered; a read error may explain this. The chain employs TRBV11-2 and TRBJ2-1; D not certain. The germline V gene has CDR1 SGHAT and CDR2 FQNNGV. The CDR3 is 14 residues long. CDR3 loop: CASSPISSHNEQFF. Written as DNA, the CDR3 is TGTGCCAGCAGCCCCATTTCCTCCCACAATGAGCAGTTCTTC.

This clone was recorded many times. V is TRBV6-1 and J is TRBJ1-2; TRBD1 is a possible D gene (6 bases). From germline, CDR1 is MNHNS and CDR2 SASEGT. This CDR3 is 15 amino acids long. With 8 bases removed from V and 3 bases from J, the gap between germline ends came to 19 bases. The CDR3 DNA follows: TGTGCCAGCTCCTTTACAGGGCACGGGGACTATGGCTACACCTTC. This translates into CASSFTGHGDYGYTF.

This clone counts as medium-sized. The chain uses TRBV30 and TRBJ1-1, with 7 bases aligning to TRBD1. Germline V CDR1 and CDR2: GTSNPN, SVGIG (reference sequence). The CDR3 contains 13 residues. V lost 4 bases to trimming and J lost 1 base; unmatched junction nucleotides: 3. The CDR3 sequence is CAWKPGGNTEAFF. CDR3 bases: TGTGCCTGGAAACCAGGGGGGAACACTGAAGCTTTCTTT.

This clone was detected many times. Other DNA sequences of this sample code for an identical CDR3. The CDR3 protein is CASSPRAGDNEQFF. DNA of the CDR3: TGTGCCAGCAGTCCCCGGGCAGGTGACAATGAGCAGTTCTTC. The chain employs TRBV27 and TRBJ2-1; D unclear. Per the germline V gene, CDR1 is MNHEY and CDR2 is SMNVEV (reference sequence). The germline V and J ends were trimmed by 5 bases and 5 bases, with 13 bases remaining between them. There are 14 residues in the CDR3.

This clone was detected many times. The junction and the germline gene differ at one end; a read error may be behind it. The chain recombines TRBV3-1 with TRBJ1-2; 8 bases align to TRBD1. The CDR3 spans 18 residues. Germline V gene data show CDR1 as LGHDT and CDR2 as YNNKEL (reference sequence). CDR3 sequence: CASNQGGAGGRSNYGYTF. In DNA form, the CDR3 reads TGTGCCAGCAACCAAGGGGGAGCAGGGGGCCGAAGTAACTATGGCTACACCTTC. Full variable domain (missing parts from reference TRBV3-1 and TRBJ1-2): DTAVSQTPKYLVTQMGNDKSIKCEQNLGHDTMYWYKQDSKKFLKIMFSYNNKELIINETVPNRFSPKSPDKAHLNLHINSLELGDSAVYFCASNQGGAGGRSNYGYTFGSGTRLTVV.

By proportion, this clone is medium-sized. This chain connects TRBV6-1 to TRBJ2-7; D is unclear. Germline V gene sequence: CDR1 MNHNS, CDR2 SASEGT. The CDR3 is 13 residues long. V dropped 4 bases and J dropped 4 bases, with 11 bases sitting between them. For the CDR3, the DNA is TGTGCCAGCAGTGTTGTGACACCGTACGAGCAGTACTTC. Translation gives CASSVVTPYEQYF.

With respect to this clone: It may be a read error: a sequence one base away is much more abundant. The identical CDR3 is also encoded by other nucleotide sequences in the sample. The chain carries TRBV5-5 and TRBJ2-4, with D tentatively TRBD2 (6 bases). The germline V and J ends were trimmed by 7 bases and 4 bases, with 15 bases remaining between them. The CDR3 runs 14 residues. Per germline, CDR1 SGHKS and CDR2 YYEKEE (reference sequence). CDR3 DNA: TGTGCCAGCGGCTCTAGCGTGGCAAAAAACATTCAGTACTTC. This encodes CASGSSVAKNIQYF.

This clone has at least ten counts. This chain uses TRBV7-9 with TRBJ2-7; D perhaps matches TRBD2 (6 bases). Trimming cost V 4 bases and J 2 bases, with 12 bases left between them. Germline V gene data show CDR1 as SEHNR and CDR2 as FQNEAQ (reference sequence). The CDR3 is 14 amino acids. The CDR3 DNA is TGTGCCAGCAGCTACGGTGGAGGGACCTACGAGCAGTACTTC. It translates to CASSYGGGTYEQYF.

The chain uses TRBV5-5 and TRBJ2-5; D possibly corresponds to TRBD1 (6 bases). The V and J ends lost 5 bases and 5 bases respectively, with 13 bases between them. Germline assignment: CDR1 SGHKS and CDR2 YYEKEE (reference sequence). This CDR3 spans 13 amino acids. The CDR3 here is CASSTWGQETQYF. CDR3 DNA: TGTGCCAGCAGTACGTGGGGGCAGGAGACCCAGTACTTC.